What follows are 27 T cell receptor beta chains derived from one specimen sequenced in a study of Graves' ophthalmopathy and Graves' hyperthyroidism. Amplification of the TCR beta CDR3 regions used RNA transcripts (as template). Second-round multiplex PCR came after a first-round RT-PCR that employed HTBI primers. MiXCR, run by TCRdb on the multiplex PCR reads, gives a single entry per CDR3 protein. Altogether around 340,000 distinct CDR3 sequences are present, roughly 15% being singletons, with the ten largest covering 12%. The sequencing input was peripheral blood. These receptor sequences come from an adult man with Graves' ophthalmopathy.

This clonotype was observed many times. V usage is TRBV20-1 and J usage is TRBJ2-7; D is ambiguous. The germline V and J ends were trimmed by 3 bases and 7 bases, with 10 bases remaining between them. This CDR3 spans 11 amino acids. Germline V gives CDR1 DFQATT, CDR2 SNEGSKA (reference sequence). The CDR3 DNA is TGCAGTGCTAGCGGGTTGCGAGAGCAGTACTTC. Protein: CSASGLREQYF.

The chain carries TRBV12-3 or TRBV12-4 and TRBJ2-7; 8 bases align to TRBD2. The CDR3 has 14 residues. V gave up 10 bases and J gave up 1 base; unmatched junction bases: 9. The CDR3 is CANCQTSGSYEQYF. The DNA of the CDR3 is TGTGCCAACTGCCAAACTAGCGGATCCTACGAGCAGTACTTC.

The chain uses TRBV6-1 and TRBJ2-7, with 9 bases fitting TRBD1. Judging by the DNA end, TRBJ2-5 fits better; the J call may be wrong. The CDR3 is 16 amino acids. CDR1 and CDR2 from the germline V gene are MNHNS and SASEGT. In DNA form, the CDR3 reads TGTGCCAGCAGTGAAAGGGACAGGGCAAACCAAGAGACCCAGTACTTC. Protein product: CASSERDRANQETQYF.

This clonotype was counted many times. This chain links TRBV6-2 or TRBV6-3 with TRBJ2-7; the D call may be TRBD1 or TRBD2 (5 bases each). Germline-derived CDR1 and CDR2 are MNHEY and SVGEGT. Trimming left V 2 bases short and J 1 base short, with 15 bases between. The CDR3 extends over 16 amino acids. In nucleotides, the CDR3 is TGTGCCAGCAGTTACCATGGGACCTTGGGGTCCTACGAGCAGTACTTC. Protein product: CASSYHGTLGSYEQYF.

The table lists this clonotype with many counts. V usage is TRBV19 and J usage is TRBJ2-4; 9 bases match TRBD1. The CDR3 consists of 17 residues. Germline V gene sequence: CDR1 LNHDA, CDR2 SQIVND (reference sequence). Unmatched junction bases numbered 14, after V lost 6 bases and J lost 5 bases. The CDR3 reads CASRTDHPGQGQNIQYF. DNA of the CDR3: TGTGCCAGTAGAACCGACCACCCCGGACAGGGGCAAAACATTCAGTACTTC.

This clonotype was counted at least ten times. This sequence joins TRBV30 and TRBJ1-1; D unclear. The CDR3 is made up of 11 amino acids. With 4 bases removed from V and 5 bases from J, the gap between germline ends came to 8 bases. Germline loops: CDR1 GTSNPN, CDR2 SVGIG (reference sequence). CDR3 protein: CAWTPRTEAFF. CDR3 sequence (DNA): TGTGCCTGGACCCCCCGAACTGAAGCTTTCTTT.

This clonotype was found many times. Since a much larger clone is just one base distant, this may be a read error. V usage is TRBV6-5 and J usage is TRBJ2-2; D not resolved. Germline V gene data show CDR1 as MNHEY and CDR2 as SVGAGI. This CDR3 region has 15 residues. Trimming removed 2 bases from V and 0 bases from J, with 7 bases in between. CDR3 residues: CASSYPAPNTGELFF. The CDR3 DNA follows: TGTGCCAGCAGTTACCCAGCGCCGAACACCGGGGAGCTGTTTTTT.

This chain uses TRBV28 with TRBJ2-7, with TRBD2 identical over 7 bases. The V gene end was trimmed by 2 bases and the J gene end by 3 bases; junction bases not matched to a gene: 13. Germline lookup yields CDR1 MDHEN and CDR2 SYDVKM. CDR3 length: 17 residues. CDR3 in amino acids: CASSLVQAGLGIYEQYF. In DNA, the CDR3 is TGTGCCAGCAGTTTAGTTCAAGCCGGACTAGGGATCTACGAGCAGTACTTC.

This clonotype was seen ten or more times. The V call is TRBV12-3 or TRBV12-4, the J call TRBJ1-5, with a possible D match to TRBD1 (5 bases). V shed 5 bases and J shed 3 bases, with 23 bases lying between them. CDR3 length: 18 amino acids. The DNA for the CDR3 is TGTGCCAGCAGTGGGGGGGGTCGGGAGGAGCCTTACAATCAGCCCCAGCATTTT. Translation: CASSGGGREEPYNQPQHF.

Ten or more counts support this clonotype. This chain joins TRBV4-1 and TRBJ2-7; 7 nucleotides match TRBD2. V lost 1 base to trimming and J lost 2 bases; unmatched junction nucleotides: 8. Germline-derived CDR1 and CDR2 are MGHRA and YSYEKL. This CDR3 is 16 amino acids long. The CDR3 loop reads CASSQVGGSLTYEQYF. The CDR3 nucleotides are TGCGCCAGCAGCCAAGTGGGCGGGAGCCTCACCTACGAGCAGTACTTC.

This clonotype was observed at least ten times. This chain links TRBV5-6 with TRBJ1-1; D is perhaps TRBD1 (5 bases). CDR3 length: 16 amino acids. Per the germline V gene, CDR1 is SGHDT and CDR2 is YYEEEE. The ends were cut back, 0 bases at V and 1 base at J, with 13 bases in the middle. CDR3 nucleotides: TGTGCCAGCAGCTTGGTGCCCGGGGCAGAGAACACTGAAGCTTTCTTT. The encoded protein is CASSLVPGAENTEAFF.

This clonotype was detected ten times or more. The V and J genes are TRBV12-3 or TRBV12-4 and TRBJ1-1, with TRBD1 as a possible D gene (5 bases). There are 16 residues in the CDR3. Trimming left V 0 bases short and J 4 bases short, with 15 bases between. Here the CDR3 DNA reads TGTGCCAGCAGTTTAGCCGCGGGAGGGGCTGGCACTGAAGCTTTCTTT. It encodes CASSLAAGGAGTEAFF.

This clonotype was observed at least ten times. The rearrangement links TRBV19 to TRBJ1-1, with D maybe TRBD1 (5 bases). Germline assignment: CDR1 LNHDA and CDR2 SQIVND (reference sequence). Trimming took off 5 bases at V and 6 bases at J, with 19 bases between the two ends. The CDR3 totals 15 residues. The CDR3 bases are TGTGCCAGTAGTCCGGACCGGGACTTGGGACCTGAAGCTTTCTTT. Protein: CASSPDRDLGPEAFF.

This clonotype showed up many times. In DNA form, the CDR3 reads TGTGCCAGCAGTTACTCAGCAGGAGAAACTGAAGCTTTCTTT. As protein: CASSYSAGETEAFF. The V gene is TRBV6-5, the J gene TRBJ1-1; D uncertain. The germline gives CDR1 MNHEY, CDR2 SVGAGI. V shed 0 bases and J shed 5 bases, with 10 bases lying between them. This CDR3 contains 14 residues.

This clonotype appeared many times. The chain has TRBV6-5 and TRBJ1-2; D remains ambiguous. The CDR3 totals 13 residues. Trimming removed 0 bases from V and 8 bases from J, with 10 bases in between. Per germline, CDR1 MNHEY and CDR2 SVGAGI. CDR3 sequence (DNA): TGTGCCAGCAGTTACTCTGCGGGGTCCGGCTACACCTTC. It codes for CASSYSAGSGYTF.

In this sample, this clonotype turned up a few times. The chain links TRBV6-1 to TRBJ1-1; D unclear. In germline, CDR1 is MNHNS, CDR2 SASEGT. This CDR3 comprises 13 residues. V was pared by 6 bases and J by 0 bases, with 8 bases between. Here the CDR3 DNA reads TGTGCCAGCAGCACAGAACTGAACACTGAAGCTTTCTTT. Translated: CASSTELNTEAFF.

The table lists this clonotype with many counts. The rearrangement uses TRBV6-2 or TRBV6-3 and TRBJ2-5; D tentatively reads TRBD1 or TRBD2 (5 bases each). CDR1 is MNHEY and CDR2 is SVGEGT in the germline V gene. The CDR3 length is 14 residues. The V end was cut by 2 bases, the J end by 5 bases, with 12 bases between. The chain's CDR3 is CASSYLRERETQYF. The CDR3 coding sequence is TGTGCCAGCAGTTACCTCAGGGAGCGGGAGACCCAGTACTTC.

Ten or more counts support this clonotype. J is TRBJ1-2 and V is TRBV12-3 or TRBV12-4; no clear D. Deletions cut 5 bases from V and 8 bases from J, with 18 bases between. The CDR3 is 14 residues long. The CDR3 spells CASSQSRGYAGYTF. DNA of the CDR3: TGTGCCAGCAGTCAGTCCCGTGGATACGCCGGCTACACCTTC.

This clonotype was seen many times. Written as DNA, the CDR3 is TGTGCCAGCAGCCCCCGGACAGGGGGCGCCTCCTACGAGCAGTACTTC. Translated, it gives CASSPRTGGASYEQYF. The chain joins TRBV7-6 to TRBJ2-7; 11 nucleotides align to TRBD1. The V and J ends lost 5 bases and 0 bases, in that order; junction bases with no gene match: 6. Germline-derived CDR1 and CDR2 are SGHVS and FNYEAQ. This CDR3 is 16 amino acids long.

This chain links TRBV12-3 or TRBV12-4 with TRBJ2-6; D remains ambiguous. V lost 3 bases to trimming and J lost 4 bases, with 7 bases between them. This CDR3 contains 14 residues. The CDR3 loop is CASSFVSGANVLTF. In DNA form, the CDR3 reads TGTGCCAGCAGTTTCGTTAGCGGGGCCAACGTCCTGACTTTC.

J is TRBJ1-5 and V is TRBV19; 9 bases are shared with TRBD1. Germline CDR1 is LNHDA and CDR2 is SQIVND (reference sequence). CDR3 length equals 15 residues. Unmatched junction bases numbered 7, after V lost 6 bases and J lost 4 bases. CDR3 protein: CASRDLTGGNQPQHF. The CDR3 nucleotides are TGTGCCAGTAGGGATCTGACAGGGGGAAATCAGCCCCAGCATTTT.

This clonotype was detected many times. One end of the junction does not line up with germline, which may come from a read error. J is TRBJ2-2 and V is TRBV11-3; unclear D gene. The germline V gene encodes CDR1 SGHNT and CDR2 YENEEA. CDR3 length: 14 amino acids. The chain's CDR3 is CASSIEKNTGELFF. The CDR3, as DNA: TGTGCCAGCAGCATAGAGAAGAACACCGGGGAGCTGTTTTTT.

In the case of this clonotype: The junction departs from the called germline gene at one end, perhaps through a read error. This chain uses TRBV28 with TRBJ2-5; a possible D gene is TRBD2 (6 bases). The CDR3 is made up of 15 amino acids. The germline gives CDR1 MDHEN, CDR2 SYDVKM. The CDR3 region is CAGSTLRRGRETQYF. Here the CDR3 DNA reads TGTGCCGGCAGTACCCTCCGACGGGGGAGAGAGACCCAGTACTTC.

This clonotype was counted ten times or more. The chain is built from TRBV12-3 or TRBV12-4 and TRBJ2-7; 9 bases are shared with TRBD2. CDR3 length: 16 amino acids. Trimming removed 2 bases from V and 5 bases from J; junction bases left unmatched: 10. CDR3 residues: CASSLWRGRAVNEQYF. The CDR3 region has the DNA TGTGCCAGCAGTTTATGGCGCGGGAGGGCCGTAAACGAGCAGTACTTC.

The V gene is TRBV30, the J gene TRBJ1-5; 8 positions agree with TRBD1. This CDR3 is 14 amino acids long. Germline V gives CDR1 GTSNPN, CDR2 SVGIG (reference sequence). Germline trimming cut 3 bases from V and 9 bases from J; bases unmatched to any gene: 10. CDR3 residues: CAWSGQGGLGPQHF. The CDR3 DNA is TGTGCCTGGAGCGGACAGGGTGGGTTGGGGCCCCAGCATTTT.

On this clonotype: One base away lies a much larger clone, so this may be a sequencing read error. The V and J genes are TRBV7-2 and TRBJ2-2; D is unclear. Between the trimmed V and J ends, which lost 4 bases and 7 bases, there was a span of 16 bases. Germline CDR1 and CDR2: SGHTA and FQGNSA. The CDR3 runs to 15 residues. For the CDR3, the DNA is TGTGCCAGCAGCTCCCTCTCGTTTTGGAGCGGGGAGCTGTTTTTT. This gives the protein CASSSLSFWSGELFF.

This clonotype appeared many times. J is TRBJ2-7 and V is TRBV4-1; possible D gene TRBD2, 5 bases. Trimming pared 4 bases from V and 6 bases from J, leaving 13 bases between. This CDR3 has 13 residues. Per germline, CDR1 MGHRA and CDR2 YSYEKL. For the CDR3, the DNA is TGCGCCAGCAGCCCCTCGCGGGCTGGCGAGCAGTACTTC. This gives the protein CASSPSRAGEQYF.